A selection of T cell receptor beta chains follows, all from one sample in a study of T cells after yellow fever vaccination. One entry per CDR3 protein, called by TCRdb with MiXCR from the 5' RACE reads. The sample carries around 120,000 distinct CDR3 sequences, approximately 14% recorded once. The sequencing here drew on CD8+ T cells sorted from PBMCs, taken 5 days after the yellow fever booster vaccination. The source is a young man who received the YFV17D yellow fever vaccine. Each CDR3 is given with its conserved first and last residue. A D gene is named only where the DNA matches it firmly. Not all rows give a size; the values are once, few, many and, for expanded clones, a class.

size,D,V,J,DNA,CDR3
many,-,TRBV24-1,TRBJ2-2,TGTGCCACCAGTGATCAGACGGTCACCGGGGAGCTGTTTTTT,CATSDQTVTGELFF
few,TRBD2,TRBV7-2,TRBJ2-5,TGTGCCAGCACTAGCGGGGGAAACCAAGAGACCCAGTACTTC,CASTSGGNQETQYF
-,TRBD2,TRBV9,TRBJ2-5,TGTGCCAGCGGTTCTAGCGGGGGTAACCAAGAGACCCAGTACTTC,CASGSSGGNQETQYF
-,-,TRBV6-1,TRBJ2-2,TGTGCCACCAAGGATCACACCGGGGAGCTGTTTTTT,CATKDHTGELFF
many,-,TRBV6-2/TRBV6-3,TRBJ2-7,TGTGCCTGCCGGGACCGGCCGCTCTACGGGCAGTACTTC,CACRDRPLYGQYF
once,-,TRBV7-2,TRBJ1-1,TGTGCCAGCAGCTTAATTCAGAGAGCGAGCACTGAAGCTTTCTTT,CASSLIQRASTEAFF
-,TRBD2,TRBV27,TRBJ2-7,TGTGCCAGCAGTAGCGGGGCCTATTACGAGCAGTACTTC,CASSSGAYYEQYF
few,-,TRBV7-9,TRBJ1-4,TGTGCCAGCAGTTCCGGTTCTAATGAAAAACTGTTTTTT,CASSSGSNEKLFF
-,-,TRBV6-5,TRBJ1-4,TGTGCCAGCAGTTACCAAGGGCGAACTAATGAAAAACTGTTTTTT,CASSYQGRTNEKLFF
few,-,TRBV7-2,TRBJ1-5,TGTGCCAGCAGCTTAGACAGGGAAGAGGCTCAGCCCCAGCATTTT,CASSLDREEAQPQHF
few,-,TRBV10-3,TRBJ2-3,TGTGCCATCAGTGGGACAGATACGCAGTATTTT,CAISGTDTQYF
few,-,TRBV6-4,TRBJ2-1,TGTGCCAGCAGTGACCGTTGGAAGGGGACTAATGAGCAGTTCTTC,CASSDRWKGTNEQFF
-,-,TRBV6-2/TRBV6-3,TRBJ1-5,TGTGCCAGCAGTTACTCGAGACGGGAGGGCAATCAGCCCCAGCATTTT,CASSYSRREGNQPQHF
-,TRBD1,TRBV27,TRBJ2-5,TGTGCCAGCAGTTTTTTTTCGGCAGGGGGCTTGTACCAAGAGACCCAGTACTTC,CASSFFSAGGLYQETQYF
-,-,TRBV7-9,TRBJ1-6,TGTGCCAGCAGTCCTGTCGAAACGCTCGGACTTTCACCCCTCCACTTT,CASSPVETLGLSPLHF
-,TRBD1,TRBV12-3/TRBV12-4,TRBJ1-2,TGTGCCAGCAGTCCCGGGACAGTCTATGGCTACACCTTC,CASSPGTVYGYTF
-,TRBD1,TRBV7-9,TRBJ2-2,TGTGCCAGCAGCCCAACCCAGGGGGCAGCGACCGGGGAGCTGTTTTTT,CASSPTQGAATGELFF